This T cell receptor (beta chain) derives from a study of T-cell memory formation after mild COVID-19. TCRdb reprocessed the 5' RACE reads via MiXCR and lists one record per CDR3 protein. The profile covers under 250,000 distinct CDR3 sequences, with roughly 10% appearing a single time and about 3.8% taken by the ten largest. The study's findings and limits: CD4+ contracting clones were mainly CM and EM; CD8+ ones, EMRA.

This clonotype has only a few counts. As yet, its antigen is unknown. This receptor was identified in a man aged 18 to 35 who had mild COVID-19 (a few samples of this study predate the infection). Cell type and time point are not known. Sequencing used PBMCs or a T cell subset sorted from them (not recorded which).

CDR3 sequence reads: CASSRPPGTSGAGEQFF. CDR3 sequence (DNA): TGTGCCAGCAGCCGACCTCCCGGGACTAGCGGGGCCGGTGAGCAGTTCTTC. V is TRBV7-6 and J is TRBJ2-1; 13 nucleotides agree with TRBD2. Germline V gives CDR1 SGHVS, CDR2 FNYEAQ. J was trimmed by 9 bases and V by 5 bases; bases with no gene match: 13. The CDR3 loop spans 17 amino acids. Full variable domain (missing parts from reference TRBV7-6 and TRBJ2-1): GAGVSQSPRYKVTKRGQDVALRCDPISGHVSLYWYRQALGQGPEFLTYFNYEAQQDKSGLPNDRFSAERPEGSISTLTIQRTEQRDSAMYRCASSRPPGTSGAGEQFFGPGTRLTVL.